The next 21 T cell receptor beta chains were all read from a single sample in a study of CD8+CD57+ T cells in acquired aplastic anemia. Broader study findings: Reduced diversity was recorded for CD8+CD57+ cells relative to total CD4+ and CD8+ pools in patients.

For sequencing, patients were chosen who had shown expansion of CD8+CD57+ cells by flow cytometry. CDR3 and TCR beta VDJ profiling relied on a genomic DNA template. TCRdb itself ran the reads through MiXCR, one entry per CDR3 protein. Here the sample spans about 18,000 distinct CDR3 sequences, 30% to 45% being singletons. Which antigens these TCRs recognize remains unknown. The sample was CD8+CD57+ T cells sorted from PBMCs. Subset reported: bead-enriched CD8+CD57+ effector memory T cells from SAA patients. These TCRs come from a human donor with aplastic anemia.

This clonotype has a handful of counts. V usage is TRBV7-6 and J usage is TRBJ2-3; TRBD2 agrees at 7 bases. V gave up 1 base and J gave up 6 bases; unmatched junction bases: 7. This CDR3 has 15 amino acids. In germline, CDR1 is SGHVS, CDR2 FNYEAQ. The CDR3 reads CASSLEPQRGDTQYF. CDR3 in DNA: TGTGCCAGCAGCTTAGAACCTCAGCGGGGCGATACGCAGTATTTT.

This chain connects TRBV20-1 to TRBJ2-1, with 10 bases aligning to TRBD2. This CDR3 has 16 amino acids. Trimming removed 4 bases from V and 8 bases from J; junction bases left unmatched: 14. Germline lookup yields CDR1 DFQATT and CDR2 SNEGSKA (reference sequence). The CDR3 coding sequence is TGCAGTGCTATATCTAGCGGGAGATCTTTTTCATATGAGCAGTTCTTC. Translating it yields CSAISSGRSFSYEQFF.

This clonotype was counted ten times or more. The V gene is TRBV6-5, the J gene TRBJ2-7, with D perhaps matching TRBD2 (6 bases). CDR1 and CDR2 from the germline V gene are MNHEY and SVGAGI. The ends were cut back, 6 bases at V and 5 bases at J, with 20 bases in the middle. The CDR3 sequence is 15 residues long. This CDR3 is CASSKNGGTGNEQYF. CDR3 nucleotide sequence: TGTGCCAGCAGCAAAAACGGGGGTACCGGGAACGAGCAGTACTTC.

This clonotype turned up a few times. The J gene is TRBJ1-2, the V gene TRBV7-2, with D unclear. CDR3 length: 13 residues. V dropped 1 base and J dropped 3 bases, with 6 bases sitting between them. CDR1 is SGHTA and CDR2 is FQGNSA in the germline V gene. CDR3 region: CASSLGGDYGYTF. The CDR3 coding sequence is TGTGCCAGCAGCTTAGGTGGAGACTATGGCTACACCTTC.

This rearrangement joins TRBV7-2 to TRBJ1-6, with TRBD1 matching 9 bases. V lost 5 bases and J lost 9; bases outside the gene matches: 8. The CDR3 has 15 amino acids. Looked up from germline, CDR1 is SGHTA and CDR2 is FQGNSA. The CDR3 DNA is TGTGCCAGCAGCCTCCTTGGACAGGGGAGTTCACCCCTCCACTTT. It specifies CASSLLGQGSSPLHF. Full variable domain (remainder filled in from reference TRBV7-2 and TRBJ1-6): GAGVSQSPSNKVTEKGKDVELRCDPISGHTALYWYRQSLGQGLEFLIYFQGNSAPDKSGLPSDRFSAERTGGSVSTLTIQRTQQEDSAVYLCASSLLGQGSSPLHFGNGTRLTVT.

This chain links TRBV9 with TRBJ1-1, with 12 bases that match TRBD1. Unmatched junction bases numbered 4, after V lost 2 bases and J lost 5 bases. Germline lookup yields CDR1 SGDLS and CDR2 YYNGEE. This CDR3 has 15 amino acids. The CDR3 DNA reads TGTGCCAGCAGCGTGGGGACAGGGGGCCCAACTGAAGCTTTCTTT. This encodes CASSVGTGGPTEAFF.

This clonotype was seen many times. This sequence joins TRBV15 and TRBJ2-5; tentative D call: TRBD1 (5 bases). CDR3 length: 15 amino acids. CDR1 LNHNV and CDR2 YYDKDF come from the germline V gene (reference sequence). The V and J ends lost 0 bases and 5 bases respectively, with 13 bases between them. The CDR3 loop is CATSRDRGPGETQYF. Written as DNA, the CDR3 is TGTGCCACCAGCAGAGATCGTGGACCAGGGGAGACCCAGTACTTC.

The genes are TRBV5-5 and TRBJ2-7; D gene ambiguous. There are 13 residues in the CDR3. The germline V gene encodes CDR1 SGHKS and CDR2 YYEKEE (reference sequence). V shed 1 base and J shed 1 base, with 6 bases lying between them. The CDR3 nucleotides read TGTGCCAGCAGCTTGTACGAATCCTACGAGCAGTACTTC. This gives the protein CASSLYESYEQYF.

In this sample, this clonotype turned up a few times. The chain is built from TRBV7-9 and TRBJ2-2, with D perhaps matching TRBD1 (6 bases). V lost 6 bases, J lost 4 bases, and 9 bases lay in between. CDR3 length equals 13 residues. Germline V CDR1 and CDR2: SEHNR, FQNEAQ (reference sequence). The CDR3: CASSYRVTGELFF. The CDR3 coding sequence is TGTGCCAGCAGTTACAGGGTCACCGGGGAGCTGTTTTTT.

This clonotype was seen more than once but under ten times. This chain links TRBV6-4 with TRBJ2-5, with 16 bases matching TRBD2. V trimming: 2 bases; J trimming: 4 bases; junction bases outside the gene matches: 1. Germline V gene data show CDR1 as MRHNA and CDR2 as SNTAGT. The CDR3 is 16 residues long. CDR3 amino acids: CASSDGTSGGAETQYF. The CDR3 DNA is TGTGCCAGCAGTGACGGGACTAGCGGGGGGGCAGAGACCCAGTACTTC.

This clonotype was observed many times. This chain links TRBV9 with TRBJ2-7, with 11 bases fitting TRBD2. The germline gives CDR1 SGDLS, CDR2 YYNGEE. Trimming took 0 bases from V and 2 from J; bases not matched to a gene: 7. CDR3 length: 17 residues. This CDR3 reads CASSVAPLAGGTYEQYF. For the CDR3, the DNA is TGTGCCAGCAGCGTAGCCCCGCTAGCGGGGGGAACCTACGAGCAGTACTTC.

Many counts were recorded for this clonotype. The gene calls are TRBV27 and TRBJ2-5, with D possibly TRBD1 on 5 matching bases. The V and J ends lost 5 bases and 5 bases respectively, with 12 bases between them. Germline V gives CDR1 MNHEY, CDR2 SMNVEV (reference sequence). The CDR3 has 13 residues. CDR3 loop: CASSPDPGETQYF. CDR3 nucleotides: TGTGCCAGCAGTCCAGATCCAGGGGAGACCCAGTACTTC.

Comment on this clonotype: Likely a read error: the CDR3 ends without its conserved phenylalanine or tryptophan. The chain uses TRBV7-6 and TRBJ2-2; the D call may be TRBD1 or TRBD2 (5 bases each). Trimming removed 3 bases from V and 6 bases from J, with 17 bases in between. The CDR3 is made up of 16 amino acids. Germline lookup yields CDR1 SGHVS and CDR2 FNYEAQ. The CDR3 bases are TGTGCCAGCAGCTTTTATGGGGGTACCTGCTCCGGGGAGCTGTTTCTT. Its translation is CASSFYGGTCSGELFL.

This clonotype has just a few counts. The rearrangement uses TRBV6-1 and TRBJ2-1; 15 nucleotides align to TRBD2. V lost 7 bases, J lost 6 bases, and 7 bases stayed unmatched. Germline V gene lookup returns CDR1 MNHNS and CDR2 SASEGT. The CDR3 is 16 amino acids. CDR3 nucleotides: TGTGCCAGCAAGCACAGGACTAGCGGGGGGGCCAATGAGCAGTTCTTC. Protein: CASKHRTSGGANEQFF.

In the case of this clonotype: No conserved phenylalanine or tryptophan is present at the end of the CDR3, so a read error is the likely explanation. J is TRBJ2-3 and V is TRBV29-1; D gene unclear. The CDR3 sequence is 12 residues long. In germline, CDR1 is SQVTM, CDR2 ANQGSEA. V lost 2 bases and J 5 bases, leaving 8 bases between the germline ends. The CDR3 sequence: CSVERVGDTQYS. The DNA of the CDR3 is TGCAGCGTTGAACGGGTGGGAGATACGCAGTATTCT.

V usage is TRBV7-2 and J usage is TRBJ1-1, with TRBD1 matching 10 bases. Germline lookup yields CDR1 SGHTA and CDR2 FQGNSA. The CDR3 runs 14 residues. With V trimmed by 1 base and J by 10 bases, 6 bases remained unmatched. CDR3 protein: CASSLVGTGATAFF. Written as DNA, the CDR3 is TGTGCCAGCAGCTTAGTAGGGACAGGGGCGACAGCTTTCTTT.

J is TRBJ1-3 and V is TRBV12-3 or TRBV12-4; a possible D gene is TRBD1 (5 bases). The V gene lost 7 bases and the J gene lost 9 bases, with 16 bases spanning the gap. The CDR3 sequence is 13 residues long. The CDR3: CASTLGTGPTIYF. DNA for the CDR3: TGTGCCAGCACCCTCGGGACTGGGCCCACCATATATTTT.

As concerns this clonotype: This may arise from a read error, as a much more abundant clone is one base away. The V gene is TRBV7-9, the J gene TRBJ2-7; no definite D call. Germline V lookup: CDR1 SEHNR, CDR2 FQNEAQ (reference sequence). This CDR3 comprises 12 residues. Trimming removed 1 base from V and 6 bases from J, with 7 bases in between. In nucleotides, the CDR3 is TGTGCCAGCAGCTTAGAGGCAGGCGAGCAGTACTTC. This sequence encodes CASSLEAGEQYF.

This clonotype was counted between two and nine times. The J gene is TRBJ2-2, the V gene TRBV29-1; TRBD2 matches 8 bases. V was pared by 0 bases and J by 6 bases, with 6 bases of the junction left unmatched. The CDR3 spans 15 residues. Germline V gene sequence: CDR1 SQVTM, CDR2 ANQGSEA. CDR3 amino acids: CSVEETGGGSGELFF. In nucleotides, the CDR3 is TGCAGCGTTGAAGAAACGGGAGGGGGGTCCGGGGAGCTGTTTTTT.

J is TRBJ1-1 and V is TRBV19; perhaps TRBD1 as D (5 bases). Trimming stripped 5 bases from V and 1 base from J, with 14 bases between. The CDR3 totals 15 residues. Germline loops: CDR1 LNHDA, CDR2 SQIVND (reference sequence). The CDR3 region has the DNA TGTGCCAGTAGTCCCCAGCGGGACGCGAACACTGAAGCTTTCTTT. It is translated as CASSPQRDANTEAFF.

This clonotype was counted at least ten times. CDR3 nucleotide sequence: TGCAGTGCCGCCCGAGGCGGCCAGGACGAAGAGACCCAGTACTTC. This translates into CSAARGGQDEETQYF. The V call is TRBV20-1, the J call TRBJ2-5; D not certain. Trimming pared 6 bases from V and 3 bases from J, leaving 20 bases between. Germline V gene sequence: CDR1 DFQATT, CDR2 SNEGSKA (reference sequence). CDR3 length: 15 residues.